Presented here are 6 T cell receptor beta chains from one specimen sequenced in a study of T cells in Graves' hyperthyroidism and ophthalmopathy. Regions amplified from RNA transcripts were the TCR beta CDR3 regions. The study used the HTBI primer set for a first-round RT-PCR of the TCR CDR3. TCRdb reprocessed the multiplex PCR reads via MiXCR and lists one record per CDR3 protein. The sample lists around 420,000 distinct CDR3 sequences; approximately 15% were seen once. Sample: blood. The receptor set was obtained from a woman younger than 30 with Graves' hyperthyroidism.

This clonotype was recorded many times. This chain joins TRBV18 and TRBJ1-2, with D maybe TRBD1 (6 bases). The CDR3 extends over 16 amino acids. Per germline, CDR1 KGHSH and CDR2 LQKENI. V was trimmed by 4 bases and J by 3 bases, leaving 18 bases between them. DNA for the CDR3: TGTGCCAGCTCACAAACGATCACGGGGGCTGACTATGGCTACACCTTC. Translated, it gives CASSQTITGADYGYTF.

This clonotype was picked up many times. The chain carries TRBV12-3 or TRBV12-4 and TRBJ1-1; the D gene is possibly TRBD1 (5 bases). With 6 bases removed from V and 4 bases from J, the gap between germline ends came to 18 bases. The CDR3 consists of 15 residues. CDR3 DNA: TGTGCCAGCAGCCTCGGGGGTATAAGGCGCACTGAAGCTTTCTTT. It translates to CASSLGGIRRTEAFF.

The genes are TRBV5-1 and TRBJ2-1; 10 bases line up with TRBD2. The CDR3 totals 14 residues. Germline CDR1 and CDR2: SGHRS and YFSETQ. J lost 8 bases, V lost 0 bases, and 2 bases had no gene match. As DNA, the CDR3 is TGCGCCAGCAGCTTGGCTAGCGGGAGTTATGAGCAGTTCTTC. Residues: CASSLASGSYEQFF.

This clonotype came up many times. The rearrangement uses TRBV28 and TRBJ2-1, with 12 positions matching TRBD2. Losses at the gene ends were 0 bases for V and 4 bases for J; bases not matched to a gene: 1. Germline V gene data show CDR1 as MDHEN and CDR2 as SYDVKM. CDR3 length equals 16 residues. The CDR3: CASSLWTSGSYNEQFF. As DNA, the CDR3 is TGTGCCAGCAGTTTATGGACTAGCGGGAGTTACAATGAGCAGTTCTTC.

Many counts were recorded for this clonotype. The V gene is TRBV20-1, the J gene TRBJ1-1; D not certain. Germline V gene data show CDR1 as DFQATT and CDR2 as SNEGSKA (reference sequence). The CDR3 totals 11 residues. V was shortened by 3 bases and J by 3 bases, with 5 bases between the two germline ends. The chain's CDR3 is CSASEDTEAFF. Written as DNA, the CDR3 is TGCAGTGCTAGTGAGGACACTGAAGCTTTCTTT.

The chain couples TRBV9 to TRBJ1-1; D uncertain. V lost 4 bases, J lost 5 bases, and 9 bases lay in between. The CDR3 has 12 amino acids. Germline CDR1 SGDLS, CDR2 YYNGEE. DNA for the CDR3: TGTGCCAGCAGCCCGGGGTCGACTGAAGCTTTCTTT. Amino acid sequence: CASSPGSTEAFF.